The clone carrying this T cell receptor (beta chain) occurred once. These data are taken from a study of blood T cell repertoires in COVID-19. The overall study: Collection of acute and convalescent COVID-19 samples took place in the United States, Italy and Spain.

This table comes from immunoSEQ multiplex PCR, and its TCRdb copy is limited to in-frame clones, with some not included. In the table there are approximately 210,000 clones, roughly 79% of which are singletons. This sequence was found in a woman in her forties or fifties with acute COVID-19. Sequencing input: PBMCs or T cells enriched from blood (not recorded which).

The CDR3, as DNA: TGTGCCAGCAGCTTAACGGTCTCTGGAAACACCATATATTTT. It yields the protein CASSLTVSGNTIYF. This chain joins TRBV11-2 and TRBJ1-3; no clear D. Germline V gene data show CDR1 as SGHAT and CDR2 as FQNNGV. Trimming left V 2 bases short and J 0 bases short, with 5 bases between. This CDR3 contains 14 residues.